This TCR beta chain was sequenced for a study of blood T cell repertoires in COVID-19. J gave up 2 bases and V 4 bases, and 9 bases lay outside the gene matches. Germline V lookup: CDR1 SNHLY, CDR2 FYNNEI. The CDR3 consists of 17 residues. Libraries were prepared by immunoSEQ multiplex PCR; TCRdb keeps only in-frame clonotypes and omits some of them. The data hold approximately 220,000 clones, with under 90% observed a single time. This clone was counted once. Sequencing was carried out using peripheral blood. The chain employs TRBV2 and TRBJ2-3, with TRBD2 matching over 10 bases. This TCR was sampled from a woman aged 60-70 years who had recovered from COVID-19. The CDR3 here is CASSGSTSGEATDTQYF. The CDR3 DNA sequence: TGTGCCAGCAGTGGATCCACTAGCGGGGAAGCCACAGATACGCAGTATTTT.